The sequence of this TCR beta chain was determined in a study of lung T cells in sarcoidosis with Löfgren's syndrome. Study overall: Repertoire analyses centered on Löfgren's syndrome patients.

A single record per CDR3 protein comes from TCRdb applying MiXCR to the reads. The sample holds 15,000 to 20,000 distinct CDR3 sequences; about a fifth are singletons and the top ten take about 4%. Overall study results and limits: TRAV12-1 and TRBV2 were reportedly most expanded in Löfgren's patients. TRAV12-1 preferentially paired with TRBV2, with homologous CDR3s. Shared TRAV12-1 and TRBV2 CDR3 motifs across Löfgren's syndrome patients reportedly suggested public CD4+ TCRs.

CDR3 size: 14 residues. Trimming removed 6 bases from V and 11 bases from J, with 22 bases in between. Note on this clonotype: Its antigen is still unknown.

The genes are TRBV12-3 or TRBV12-4 and TRBJ1-1; D unresolved. The sample was CD4+ T cells from PBMCs. The receptor was isolated from a human donor with sarcoidosis (Löfgren's syndrome or another form), or a control subject (not recorded which). The CDR3 region is CASRWGREGYHAFF. The CDR3 DNA is TGTGCCAGCAGGTGGGGTAGGGAAGGGTACCATGCTTTCTTT.